These 17 T cell receptor beta chains came from one sample sequenced in a study of cytomegalovirus exposure and HLA in healthy donors. PCR was performed using 60 Vbeta and 13 Jbeta primers. Data came from immunoSEQ multiplex PCR; TCRdb stores just in-frame clones and leaves some out. The sample includes 100,000 to 150,000 clones. Sequenced: PBMCs. The receptor set was obtained from a man aged 25-40 years in good health and CMV-seronegative.

V and J are TRBV19 and TRBJ2-3, with a tentative D call TRBD2 (6 bases). From germline, CDR1 is LNHDA and CDR2 SQIVND (reference sequence). CDR3 length: 19 amino acids. The V and J ends lost 0 bases and 0 bases respectively, with 19 bases between them. CDR3 sequence (DNA): TGTGCCAGTAGTATAGACGGCGGGGCCCGAGCGTCTAGCACAGATACGCAGTATTTT. Amino acid sequence: CASSIDGGARASSTDTQYF.

V is TRBV4-2 and J is TRBJ2-1; 8 bases map to TRBD1. Germline V gene data show CDR1 as LGHNA and CDR2 as YNFKEQ. Germline trimming cut 0 bases from V and 5 bases from J; bases unmatched to any gene: 3. The CDR3 loop spans 15 amino acids. CDR3 protein: CASSQETGDHNEQFF. The CDR3 DNA reads TGTGCCAGCAGCCAAGAGACAGGGGACCACAATGAGCAGTTCTTC.

V is TRBV28 and J is TRBJ1-5, with a tentative D call TRBD1 (6 bases). This CDR3 spans 12 amino acids. Germline V gene data show CDR1 as MDHEN and CDR2 as SYDVKM. CDR3 in DNA: TGTGCGCAGGGGTCTGGCAATCAGCCCCAGCATTTT. Translation: CAQGSGNQPQHF.

The chain combines TRBV7-2 with TRBJ2-7; D remains ambiguous. Germline CDR1 SGHTA, CDR2 FQGNSA. This CDR3 contains 13 residues. Trimming cost V 3 bases and J 5 bases, with 11 bases left between them. The DNA of the CDR3 is TGTGCCAGCAGCTTTCGAGGCACCCACGAGCAGTACTTC. This sequence encodes CASSFRGTHEQYF. The whole variable domain, remainder taken from reference TRBV7-2 and TRBJ2-7, is GAGVSQSPSNKVTEKGKDVELRCDPISGHTALYWYRQSLGQGLEFLIYFQGNSAPDKSGLPSDRFSAERTGGSVSTLTIQRTQQEDSAVYLCASSFRGTHEQYFGPGTRLTVT.

The chain recombines TRBV20-1 with TRBJ1-2; D is uncertain. With 6 bases removed from V and 5 bases from J, the gap between germline ends came to 10 bases. The CDR3 extends over 11 amino acids. Germline V gene sequence: CDR1 DFQATT, CDR2 SNEGSKA (reference sequence). The CDR3, as DNA: TGCAGTGCCGAGGGAGGGTATGGCTACACCTTC. This encodes CSAEGGYGYTF.

The chain is built from TRBV2 and TRBJ2-3; 10 bases line up with TRBD2. Per germline, CDR1 SNHLY and CDR2 FYNNEI. V lost 3 bases, J lost 3 bases, and 3 bases stayed unmatched. CDR3 length equals 15 residues. The CDR3 DNA sequence: TGTGCCAGCAGTGACCCTAGCGGGAGAACAGATACGCAGTATTTT. Its translation: CASSDPSGRTDTQYF.

The gene calls are TRBV6-5 and TRBJ2-7; TRBD2 is a possible D gene (5 bases). Between the trimmed V and J ends, which lost 5 bases and 7 bases, there was a span of 15 bases. The CDR3 sequence is 13 residues long. Per the germline V gene, CDR1 is MNHEY and CDR2 is SVGAGI. This CDR3 reads CASSPPRGLEQYF. The CDR3 region has the DNA TGTGCCAGCAGTCCCCCCCGAGGGTTGGAGCAGTACTTC.

The rearrangement joins TRBV18 to TRBJ2-7; 7 nucleotides line up with TRBD2. This CDR3 has 14 residues. V trimming: 2 bases; J trimming: 4 bases; junction bases outside the gene matches: 5. Per germline, CDR1 KGHSH and CDR2 LQKENI. The CDR3, as DNA: TGTGCCAGCTCACCAAATCGGGGGGATTACGAGCAGTACTTC. This translates into CASSPNRGDYEQYF.

This sequence joins TRBV6-5 and TRBJ1-6, with a weak D call TRBD1 (6 bases). V lost 0 bases and J 6 bases, leaving 9 bases between the germline ends. Germline assignment: CDR1 MNHEY and CDR2 SVGAGI. The CDR3 length is 15 residues. The CDR3 here is CASSYSWDTNSPLHF. Here the CDR3 DNA reads TGTGCCAGCAGTTACTCGTGGGACACTAATTCACCCCTCCACTTT.

The chain recombines TRBV7-8 with TRBJ2-1; D perhaps matches TRBD2 (5 bases). The length of the CDR3 is 16 residues. V was cut by 2 bases and J by 7 bases, with 18 bases left in between. The germline gives CDR1 SGHVS, CDR2 FQNEAQ. The CDR3 nucleotides are TGTGCCAGCAGCTTATTGGCTAGCCTTCCCCTTAATGAGCAGTTCTTC. Its protein product is CASSLLASLPLNEQFF.

CDR3 sequence: CAWTPGLAATGELFF. The DNA of the CDR3 is TGTGCCTGGACACCGGGACTAGCGGCCACCGGGGAGCTGTTTTTT. This sequence joins TRBV30 and TRBJ2-2; TRBD2 matches at 11 bases. Per the germline V gene, CDR1 is GTSNPN and CDR2 is SVGIG (reference sequence). With 4 bases clipped from V and 4 bases from J, the junction kept 5 bases outside the gene matches. The CDR3 runs to 15 residues.

The chain recombines TRBV5-1 with TRBJ2-5; D may be TRBD1 (5 bases). Germline loops: CDR1 SGHRS, CDR2 YFSETQ. Trimming shortened V by 4 bases and J by 1 base, and 8 bases separated the two germline ends. CDR3 size: 13 residues. CDR3 in DNA: TGCGCCAGCAGCCTGGACATCCAAGAGACCCAGTACTTC. Translating it yields CASSLDIQETQYF.

The V gene is TRBV7-9, the J gene TRBJ2-2, with TRBD2 matching over 13 bases. V lost 5 bases and J lost 5; bases outside the gene matches: 5. CDR1 is SEHNR and CDR2 is FQNEAQ in the germline V gene (reference sequence). This CDR3 has 16 residues. This chain's CDR3 is CASSRLAGGGTGELFF. In DNA, the CDR3 is TGTGCCAGCAGCCGACTAGCGGGAGGAGGAACCGGGGAGCTGTTTTTT.

V gene TRBV29-1 combines with J gene TRBJ2-7; the match to TRBD1 covers 10 bases. Germline V gene lookup returns CDR1 SQVTM and CDR2 ANQGSEA. Trimming removed 7 bases from V and 3 bases from J; junction bases left unmatched: 6. The CDR3 is 13 amino acids. CDR3 in DNA: TGCAGCGGGGGCCGGGACAGGGGCTACGAGCAGTACTTC. Translated: CSGGRDRGYEQYF.

This chain links TRBV11-2 with TRBJ1-3; 11 bases are shared with TRBD1. Unmatched junction bases numbered 3, after V lost 5 bases and J lost 3 bases. This CDR3 has 15 residues. Germline V lookup: CDR1 SGHAT, CDR2 FQNNGV. The CDR3 loop reads CASSKGTGGGNTIYF. The CDR3 DNA sequence: TGTGCCAGCAGCAAGGGGACAGGGGGTGGAAACACCATATATTTT.

The chain is built from TRBV7-7 and TRBJ2-1, with 7 nucleotides matching TRBD2. This CDR3 spans 15 amino acids. Trimming at V came to 5 bases and at J to 4 bases, leaving 8 bases not matched to a gene. Germline V gives CDR1 SSHAT, CDR2 FNYEAQ (reference sequence). The DNA for the CDR3 is TGTGCCAGCAGCCAAGGACTAGTAGGTTACAATGAGCAGTTCTTC. This encodes CASSQGLVGYNEQFF.

The V call is TRBV7-8, the J call TRBJ2-7; TRBD1 aligns across 7 bases. The CDR3 loop spans 14 amino acids. Looked up from germline, CDR1 is SGHVS and CDR2 is FQNEAQ. V was pared by 5 bases and J by 6 bases, with 10 bases of the junction left unmatched. CDR3: CASSHGSTGPEQYF. In DNA form, the CDR3 reads TGTGCCAGCAGCCACGGGTCGACAGGGCCCGAGCAGTACTTC.